One and the same sample provided the 22 T cell receptor beta chains below, sequenced in a study of technical replicates of blood from a few donors. Generated by immunoSEQ multiplex PCR, the TCRdb table keeps only in-frame clones and is missing some. The repertoire holds tens of thousands of clones, with about 97% as singletons. Sequences were obtained from T cells isolated from PBMCs. These receptors came from a human donor in good health.

The chain combines TRBV5-1 with TRBJ1-1, with no clear D. CDR3 length: 11 residues. CDR1 SGHRS and CDR2 YFSETQ come from the germline V gene. Deletions cut 4 bases from V and 1 base from J, with 2 bases between. The CDR3 nucleotides are TGCGCCAGCAGCCAGAACACTGAAGCTTTCTTT. This translates into CASSQNTEAFF.

The chain recombines TRBV6-8 with TRBJ2-7; D may be TRBD1 (6 bases). The CDR3 is 13 amino acids. V was shortened by 8 bases and J by 6 bases, with 17 bases between the two germline ends. Germline CDR1 and CDR2: MNHGY and SAAAGT. The CDR3 region is CASGSGTSTEQYF. In nucleotides, the CDR3 is TGTGCCAGCGGCTCCGGGACATCGACCGAGCAGTACTTC.

This sequence joins TRBV4-1 and TRBJ2-7; the D gene is possibly TRBD2 (6 bases). Germline V gene lookup returns CDR1 MGHRA and CDR2 YSYEKL. The CDR3 is 16 residues long. Trimming pared 1 base from V and 2 bases from J, leaving 15 bases between. The DNA for the CDR3 is TGCGCCAGCAGCCAAGTTCTTACGGAGGGGACCTACGAGCAGTACTTC. Protein product: CASSQVLTEGTYEQYF.

CDR3 residues: CAWEDGTGERNEQYF. The CDR3 bases are TGTGCCTGGGAAGATGGGACAGGGGAAAGGAACGAGCAGTACTTC. This sequence joins TRBV30 and TRBJ2-7, with 10 nucleotides matching TRBD1. The junction had 12 bases not matched to a gene; V was cut back by 5 bases and J by 5 bases. The germline V gene has CDR1 GTSNPN and CDR2 SVGIG (reference sequence). There are 15 residues in the CDR3.

This rearrangement joins TRBV11-2 to TRBJ2-7; tentative D call: TRBD2 (5 bases). The ends were cut back, 1 base at V and 1 base at J, with 8 bases in the middle. This CDR3 has 14 amino acids. Per germline, CDR1 SGHAT and CDR2 FQNNGV. This CDR3 is CASSLGGSSYEQYF. CDR3 DNA sequence: TGTGCCAGCAGCTTAGGAGGGAGTTCCTACGAGCAGTACTTC.

This clone was recorded once. The chain uses TRBV4-3 and TRBJ2-6, with D unresolved. Germline-derived CDR1 and CDR2 are LGHNA and YSLEER. With 4 bases removed from V and 0 bases from J, the gap between germline ends came to 7 bases. This CDR3 is 15 amino acids long. The CDR3 region has the DNA TGCGCCAGCAGCCTACCTAGCTCTGGGGCCAACGTCCTGACTTTC. This sequence encodes CASSLPSSGANVLTF.

CDR3 in amino acids: CASSSRGAFSSYEQYF. In nucleotides, the CDR3 is TGTGCCAGCAGCTCACGGGGGGCTTTTAGCTCCTACGAGCAGTACTTC. This chain joins TRBV7-9 and TRBJ2-7; D might be TRBD2 (7 bases). CDR3 length: 16 amino acids. V shed 4 bases and J shed 0 bases, with 16 bases lying between them. Germline V gene lookup returns CDR1 SEHNR and CDR2 FQNEAQ (reference sequence).

V is TRBV7-9 and J is TRBJ2-2; 8 bases agree with TRBD2. The V and J ends lost 4 bases and 4 bases, in that order; junction bases with no gene match: 8. This CDR3 has 16 residues. Per the germline V gene, CDR1 is SEHNR and CDR2 is FQNEAQ (reference sequence). The CDR3 DNA reads as TGTGCCAGCAGCTCTAGTGGGACTAGAGGCACCGGGGAGCTGTTTTTT. It specifies CASSSSGTRGTGELFF.

The chain employs TRBV30 and TRBJ1-2; weak D call: TRBD1 (5 bases). Trimming took 7 bases from V and 2 from J, leaving 14 bases between them. Germline assignment: CDR1 GTSNPN and CDR2 SVGIG (reference sequence). The CDR3 length is 13 residues. The CDR3 bases are TGTGCCTTTAATTTGGACAACAACTATGGCTACACCTTC. Its protein is CAFNLDNNYGYTF.

This clone has only one observation. The rearrangement links TRBV5-4 to TRBJ1-1; perhaps TRBD1 as D (6 bases). This CDR3 spans 15 amino acids. The germline V and J ends were trimmed by 0 bases and 6 bases, with 15 bases remaining between them. Per the germline V gene, CDR1 is SGHNT and CDR2 is YYREEE (reference sequence). For the CDR3, the DNA is TGTGCCAGCAGCTTGGATCTACAGGGCGGCGCTGAAGCTTTCTTT. Amino acids: CASSLDLQGGAEAFF. Using reference TRBV5-4 and TRBJ1-1 for the parts outside the CDR3, the full variable domain is ETGVTQSPTHLIKTRGQQVTLRCSSQSGHNTVSWYQQALGQGPQFIFQYYREEENGRGNFPPRFSGLQFPNYSSELNVNALELDDSALYLCASSLDLQGGAEAFFGQGTRLTVV.

The chain joins TRBV6-6 to TRBJ2-7, with a tentative D call TRBD1 (5 bases). Trimming stripped 4 bases from V and 3 bases from J, with 13 bases between. Germline values: CDR1 MNHNY, CDR2 SVGAGI (reference sequence). This CDR3 contains 14 residues. DNA of the CDR3: TGTGCCAGCAGTTCCGAGACAGTTATCTACGAGCAGTACTTC. Translating gives CASSSETVIYEQYF.

The V and J genes are TRBV27 and TRBJ2-7; D perhaps matches TRBD1 (6 bases). The CDR3 is made up of 13 amino acids. V lost 5 bases to trimming and J lost 5 bases, with 13 bases between them. Per germline, CDR1 MNHEY and CDR2 SMNVEV (reference sequence). CDR3 in DNA: TGTGCCAGCAGTGCCTCCAGGGGACACGAGCAGTACTTC. Residues: CASSASRGHEQYF.

The chain recombines TRBV5-1 with TRBJ2-3; D gene unclear. The CDR3 runs 17 residues. The V end was cut by 1 base, the J end by 3 bases, with 18 bases between. The germline V gene has CDR1 SGHRS and CDR2 YFSETQ. The DNA of the CDR3 is TGCGCCAGCAGCTTGAATCCTAGGCTAGGCCAAACAGATACGCAGTATTTT. As protein: CASSLNPRLGQTDTQYF.

The V gene is TRBV4-2, the J gene TRBJ1-1; 9 bases align to TRBD1. V lost 5 bases to trimming and J lost 2 bases; unmatched junction nucleotides: 15. The germline V gene has CDR1 LGHNA and CDR2 YNFKEQ. This CDR3 is built from 18 residues. The CDR3 DNA is TGTGCCAGCAGCACCGGGACAGGGTTTTTAAATTTAAACACTGAAGCTTTCTTT. This sequence encodes CASSTGTGFLNLNTEAFF.

The chain employs TRBV4-3 and TRBJ1-2; D may be TRBD1 (6 bases). Between the trimmed V and J ends, which lost 4 bases and 5 bases, there was a span of 20 bases. The CDR3 is 16 amino acids. CDR1 LGHNA and CDR2 YSLEER come from the germline V gene. CDR3 in DNA: TGCGCCAGCAGCCTAGTGACAGGAAACGGGCCTTATGGCTACACCTTC. This sequence encodes CASSLVTGNGPYGYTF.

The chain employs TRBV10-3 and TRBJ1-1, with a tentative D call TRBD1 (6 bases). Trimming removed 3 bases from V and 3 bases from J, with 11 bases in between. Germline V gene data show CDR1 as ENHRY and CDR2 as SYGVKD. The length of the CDR3 is 14 residues. In DNA, the CDR3 is TGTGCCATCAGTGAAAGACAGGACTACACTGAAGCTTTCTTT. Translating gives CAISERQDYTEAFF.

V gene TRBV7-2 combines with J gene TRBJ2-2, with 7 bases lining up with TRBD1. Germline CDR1 and CDR2: SGHTA and FQGNSA. Unmatched junction bases numbered 3, after V lost 5 bases and J lost 0 bases. This CDR3 has 15 amino acids. CDR3 nucleotides: TGTGCCAGCAGCGGAGGACAGGCGAACACCGGGGAGCTGTTTTTT. It codes for CASSGGQANTGELFF.

The rearrangement uses TRBV5-1 and TRBJ1-1; the D is unclear. The germline V and J ends were trimmed by 2 bases and 1 base, with 12 bases remaining between them. The germline V gene has CDR1 SGHRS and CDR2 YFSETQ. The CDR3 is made up of 15 amino acids. The CDR3 sequence: CASSFKGVGNTEAFF. CDR3 in DNA: TGCGCCAGCAGCTTCAAGGGAGTAGGGAACACTGAAGCTTTCTTT.

J is TRBJ2-7 and V is TRBV6-5, with 11 nucleotides matching TRBD2. This CDR3 spans 15 amino acids. Losses at the gene ends were 2 bases for V and 1 base for J; bases not matched to a gene: 1. Per the germline V gene, CDR1 is MNHEY and CDR2 is SVGAGI. The CDR3 DNA reads TGTGCCAGCAGTTACGGGACTAGCGGTTCCTACGAGCAGTACTTC. It is translated as CASSYGTSGSYEQYF.

The V gene is TRBV28, the J gene TRBJ1-2; D ambiguous. V was pared by 7 bases and J by 2 bases, with 11 bases between. CDR1 is MDHEN, CDR2 SYDVKM, per germline. This CDR3 is built from 13 residues. CDR3: CASKEDTNYGYTF. CDR3 nucleotide sequence: TGTGCCAGCAAGGAGGATACCAACTATGGCTACACCTTC.

The chain recombines TRBV12-5 with TRBJ2-5, with 10 nucleotides matching TRBD1. J gave up 4 bases and V 3 bases, and 8 bases lay outside the gene matches. Germline CDR1 LGHNT, CDR2 FRNRAP. This CDR3 has 16 residues. The CDR3 sequence is CASGLDRGLGSETQYF. The DNA for the CDR3 is TGTGCTAGTGGTTTAGACAGGGGGCTAGGTTCAGAGACCCAGTACTTC.

This chain connects TRBV4-2 to TRBJ2-7, with TRBD2 identical over 7 bases. Germline lookup yields CDR1 LGHNA and CDR2 YNFKEQ. Trimming cost V 2 bases and J 7 bases; bases outside gene matches: 11. The CDR3 spans 15 residues. CDR3 in DNA: TGTGCCAGCAGCCAATTAGCGGGTAGTATCGGAGAGCAGTACTTC. Amino acids: CASSQLAGSIGEQYF.